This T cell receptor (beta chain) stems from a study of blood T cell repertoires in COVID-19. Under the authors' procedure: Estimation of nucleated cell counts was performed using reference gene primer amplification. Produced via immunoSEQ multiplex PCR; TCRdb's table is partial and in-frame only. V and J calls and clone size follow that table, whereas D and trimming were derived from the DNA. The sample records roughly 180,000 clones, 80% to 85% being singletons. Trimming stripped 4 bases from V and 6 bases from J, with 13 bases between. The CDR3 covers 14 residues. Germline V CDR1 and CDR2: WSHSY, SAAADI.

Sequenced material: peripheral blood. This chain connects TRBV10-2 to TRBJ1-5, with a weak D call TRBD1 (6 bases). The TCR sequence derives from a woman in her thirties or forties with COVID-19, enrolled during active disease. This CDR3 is CASSGLSRGQPQHF. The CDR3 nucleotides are TGCGCCAGCAGTGGTCTCTCCAGGGGTCAGCCCCAGCATTTT.